This T cell receptor (beta chain) derives from a study of cytomegalovirus exposure and HLA in healthy donors. The study, taken as a whole, reports: A prior analysis recorded that most TCR beta V segments were productive about 87% or about 30% of the time.

In the PCR, 60 Vbeta and 13 Jbeta primers were used. The data were produced by immunoSEQ multiplex PCR, yet TCRdb's version contains in-frame clones alone and is incomplete. The sample includes approximately 88,000 clones, 76% of them seen just once. As for this clone: The antigen is not known.

Germline V gene data show CDR1 as GTSNPN and CDR2 as SVGIG (reference sequence). V dropped 7 bases and J dropped 3; count of bases not matched to a gene: 11. This CDR3 spans 15 amino acids. V gene TRBV30 combines with J gene TRBJ2-7, with 11 bases matching TRBD2. This clonotype was obtained from a man aged 30 to 39 in good health and CMV-seropositive. Source material: PBMCs. CDR3 protein: CASTKTSGNLYEQYF. The DNA for the CDR3 is TGTGCCTCCACAAAGACTAGCGGGAACCTCTACGAGCAGTACTTC. Looking up the rest from reference TRBV30 and TRBJ2-7 gives the full variable domain: SQTIHQWPATLVQPVGSPLSLECTVEGTSNPNLYWYRQAAGRGLQLLFYSVGIGQISSEVPQNLSASRPQDRQFILSSKKLLLSDSGFYLCASTKTSGNLYEQYFGPGTRLTVT.